This TCR beta chain appears in the sequencing data of a study of control samples from healthy donors and cancer patients. The V gene's germline CDR1 is SGHRS and CDR2 YFSETQ. There are 16 residues in the CDR3. Trimming took off 4 bases at V and 5 bases at J, with 19 bases between the two ends. Only in-frame clones appear in the TCRdb table, and some are missing; sequencing was by immunoSEQ multiplex PCR. This sample yields 100,000 to 150,000 clones, of which around nine tenths are seen a single time; around an eighth belongs to the top ten. The sequenced sample consisted of blood. The receptor was isolated from a man aged 25-45 years in good health. This chain uses TRBV5-1 with TRBJ2-1, with D possibly TRBD1 on 6 matching bases. In nucleotides, the CDR3 is TGCGCCAGCAGCCTATTACAGGGCCTAGTGGACAATGAGCAGTTCTTC. This sequence encodes CASSLLQGLVDNEQFF.